Below, 8 T cell receptor beta chains from the same sample are listed, as sequenced in a study of blood T cell repertoires in COVID-19. Profiled with immunoSEQ multiplex PCR; TCRdb holds only in-frame clones, not every one. The table lists about 100,000 clones, about four fifths of them singletons, with approximately 3.6% in the top ten. The specimen was peripheral blood. The receptors were gathered from a woman of 80 years or more with active or convalescent COVID-19.

Regarding this clone: Distinct nucleotide sequences in the sample also encode this CDR3. The chain is built from TRBV5-1 and TRBJ2-2; D might be TRBD1 (5 bases). V lost 4 bases to trimming and J lost 6 bases, with 16 bases between them. The CDR3 runs to 15 residues. CDR1 and CDR2 from the germline V gene are SGHRS and YFSETQ. CDR3 DNA: TGCGCCAGCAGCCCCGAGCAGGGCAGGGCCGGGGAGCTGTTTTTT. The encoded protein is CASSPEQGRAGELFF.

This clone was seen a handful of times. The V and J genes are TRBV10-3 and TRBJ1-1, with unresolved D. Trimming pared 6 bases from V and 13 bases from J, leaving 21 bases between. CDR3 length: 13 amino acids. CDR1 ENHRY and CDR2 SYGVKD come from the germline V gene. CDR3 amino acids: CAIRNDLFGEGFF. CDR3 nucleotide sequence: TGTGCCATCAGGAACGACCTCTTTGGCGAGGGTTTCTTT.

This chain links TRBV11-2 with TRBJ1-2; the D is unclear. CDR3 length: 13 residues. V lost 0 bases and J 10 bases, leaving 12 bases between the germline ends. Germline V gene data show CDR1 as SGHAT and CDR2 as FQNNGV. CDR3 in amino acids: CASSLDREGDYTF. CDR3 nucleotide sequence: TGTGCCAGCAGCTTAGATAGGGAGGGTGACTACACCTTC.

In DNA, the CDR3 is TGTGCCAGCAGTCCTGTAGCGGGGAGGCCCTCCTACGAGCAGTACTTC. Amino acids: CASSPVAGRPSYEQYF. The V and J genes are TRBV2 and TRBJ2-7; 8 bases match TRBD2. The germline gives CDR1 SNHLY, CDR2 FYNNEI. The CDR3 extends over 16 amino acids. The ends lost 5 bases at V and 0 bases at J; junction bases unmatched: 9.

This chain connects TRBV28 to TRBJ1-5; 7 nucleotides line up with TRBD1. This CDR3 region has 14 residues. CDR1 is MDHEN and CDR2 is SYDVKM in the germline V gene. J was trimmed by 0 bases and V by 5 bases; bases with no gene match: 1. The CDR3 DNA reads TGTGCCAGCAGTAACAGGGGTAGCAATCAGCCCCAGCATTTT. Translation gives CASSNRGSNQPQHF.

This chain links TRBV5-1 with TRBJ2-2; 7 nucleotides agree with TRBD1. Germline V gene lookup returns CDR1 SGHRS and CDR2 YFSETQ. The CDR3 covers 15 residues. J gave up 7 bases and V 8 bases, and 14 bases lay outside the gene matches. The CDR3: CASESNRGSNGELFF. CDR3 bases: TGCGCCAGTGAATCCAACAGGGGTTCCAACGGGGAGCTGTTTTTT.

The chain couples TRBV6-5 to TRBJ2-7, with D possibly being TRBD2 (7 bases). The V end lost 5 bases, the J end lost 3 bases, and 14 bases lay between the germline ends. The CDR3 runs to 14 residues. Germline V CDR1 and CDR2: MNHEY, SVGAGI. The CDR3 nucleotides are TGTGCCAGCAGTACTGGGGGCGGGGGCTACGAGCAGTACTTC. Its protein is CASSTGGGGYEQYF.

The V and J genes are TRBV3-1 (or the pseudogene TRBV3-2) and TRBJ2-3; TRBD1 agrees at 10 bases. After removal of 0 bases from V and 2 bases from J, the junction contained 11 bases not matched to a gene. Germline loops: CDR1 LGHDT, CDR2 YNNKEL (reference sequence). CDR3 length: 19 amino acids. In nucleotides, the CDR3 is TGTGCCAGCAGCCAAGAAGGACAGGGGGGCCCGTCCCTCACAGATACGCAGTATTTT. Protein: CASSQEGQGGPSLTDTQYF.